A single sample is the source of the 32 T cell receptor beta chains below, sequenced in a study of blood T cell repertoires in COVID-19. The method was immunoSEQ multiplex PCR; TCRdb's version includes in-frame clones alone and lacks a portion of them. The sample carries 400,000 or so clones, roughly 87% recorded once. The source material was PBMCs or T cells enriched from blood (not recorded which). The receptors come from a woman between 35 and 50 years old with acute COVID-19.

DNA for the CDR3: TGCAGCGTTGAAGCCCCTTTACAGGGGTATGGCTACACCTTC. Its translation: CSVEAPLQGYGYTF. The V call is TRBV29-1, the J call TRBJ1-2; TRBD1 matches 7 bases. CDR3 length: 14 amino acids. V trimming: 1 base; J trimming: 5 bases; junction bases outside the gene matches: 7. Germline V gene lookup returns CDR1 SQVTM and CDR2 ANQGSEA.

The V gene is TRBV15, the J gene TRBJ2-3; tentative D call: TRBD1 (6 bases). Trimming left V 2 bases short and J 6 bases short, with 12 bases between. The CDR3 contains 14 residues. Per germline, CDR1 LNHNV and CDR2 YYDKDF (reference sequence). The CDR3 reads CATSRLAGVDTQYF. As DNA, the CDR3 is TGTGCCACCAGCAGACTCGCAGGGGTGGATACGCAGTATTTT. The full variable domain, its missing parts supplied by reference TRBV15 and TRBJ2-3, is DAMVIQNPRYQVTQFGKPVTLSCSQTLNHNVMYWYQQKSSQAPKLLFHYYDKDFNNEADTPDNFQSRRPNTSFCFLDIRSPGLGDTAMYLCATSRLAGVDTQYFGPGTRLTVL.

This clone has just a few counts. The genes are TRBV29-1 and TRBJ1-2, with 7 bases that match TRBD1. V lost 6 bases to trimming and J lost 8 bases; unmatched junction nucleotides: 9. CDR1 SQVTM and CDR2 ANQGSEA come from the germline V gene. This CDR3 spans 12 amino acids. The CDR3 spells CSVSQGGEGYTF. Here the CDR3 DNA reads TGCAGCGTCAGTCAGGGGGGAGAAGGCTACACCTTC.

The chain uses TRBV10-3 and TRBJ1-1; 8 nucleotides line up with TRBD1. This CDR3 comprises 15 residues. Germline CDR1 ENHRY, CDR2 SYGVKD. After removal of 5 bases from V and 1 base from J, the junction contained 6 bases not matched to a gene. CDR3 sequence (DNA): TGTGCCATCAGTACCTTTGGGACAGGGAACACTGAAGCTTTCTTT. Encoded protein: CAISTFGTGNTEAFF.

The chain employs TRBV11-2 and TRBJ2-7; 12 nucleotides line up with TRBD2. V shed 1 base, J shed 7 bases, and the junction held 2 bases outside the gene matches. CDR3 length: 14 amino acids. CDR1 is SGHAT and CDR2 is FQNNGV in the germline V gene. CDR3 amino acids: CASSLGLAGVEQYF. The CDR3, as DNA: TGTGCCAGCAGCTTAGGACTAGCGGGGGTTGAGCAGTACTTC.

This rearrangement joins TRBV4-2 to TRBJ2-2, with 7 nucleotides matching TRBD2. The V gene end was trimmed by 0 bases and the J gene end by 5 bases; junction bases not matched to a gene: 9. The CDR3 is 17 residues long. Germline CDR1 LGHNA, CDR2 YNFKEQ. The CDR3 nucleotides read TGTGCCAGCAGCCAAGAGGGGGGAGGGCGCAGGACCGGGGAGCTGTTTTTT. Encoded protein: CASSQEGGGRRTGELFF.

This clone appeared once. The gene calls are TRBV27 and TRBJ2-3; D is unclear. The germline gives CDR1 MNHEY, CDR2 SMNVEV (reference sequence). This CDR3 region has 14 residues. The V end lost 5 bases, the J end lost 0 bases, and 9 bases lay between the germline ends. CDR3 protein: CASSPNFSTDTQYF. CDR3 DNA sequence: TGTGCCAGCAGTCCCAATTTTAGCACAGATACGCAGTATTTT.

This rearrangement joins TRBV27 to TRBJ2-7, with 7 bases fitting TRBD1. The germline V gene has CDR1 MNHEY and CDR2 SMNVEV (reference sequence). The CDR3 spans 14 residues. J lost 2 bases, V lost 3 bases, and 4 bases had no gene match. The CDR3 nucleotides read TGTGCCAGCAGTTTCACAGGGGAAGCCTACGAGCAGTACTTC. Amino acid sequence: CASSFTGEAYEQYF.

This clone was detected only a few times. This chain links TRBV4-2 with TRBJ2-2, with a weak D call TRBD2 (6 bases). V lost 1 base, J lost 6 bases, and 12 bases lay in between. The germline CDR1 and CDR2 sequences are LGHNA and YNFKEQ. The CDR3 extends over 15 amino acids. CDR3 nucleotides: TGTGCCAGCAGCCAAGCCGGCAGGGAGGCCGGGGAGCTGTTTTTT. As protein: CASSQAGREAGELFF.

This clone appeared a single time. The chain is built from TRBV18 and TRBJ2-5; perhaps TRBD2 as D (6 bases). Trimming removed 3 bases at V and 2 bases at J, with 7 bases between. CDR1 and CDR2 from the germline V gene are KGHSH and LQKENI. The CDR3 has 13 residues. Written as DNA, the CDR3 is TGTGCCAGCTCACCGGGACTGCAAGAGACCCAGTACTTC. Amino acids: CASSPGLQETQYF.

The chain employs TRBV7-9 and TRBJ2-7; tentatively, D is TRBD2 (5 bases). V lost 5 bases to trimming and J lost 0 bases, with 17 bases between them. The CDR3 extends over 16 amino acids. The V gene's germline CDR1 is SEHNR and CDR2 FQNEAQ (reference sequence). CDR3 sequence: CASSQTRRESSYEQYF. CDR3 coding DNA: TGTGCCAGCAGCCAGACCCGACGGGAAAGCTCCTACGAGCAGTACTTC.

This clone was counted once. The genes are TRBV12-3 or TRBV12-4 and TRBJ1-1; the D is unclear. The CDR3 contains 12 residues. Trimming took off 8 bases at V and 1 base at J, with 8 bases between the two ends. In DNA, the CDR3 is TGTGCCAGCGGTCAGTCGAACACTGAAGCTTTCTTT. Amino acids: CASGQSNTEAFF.

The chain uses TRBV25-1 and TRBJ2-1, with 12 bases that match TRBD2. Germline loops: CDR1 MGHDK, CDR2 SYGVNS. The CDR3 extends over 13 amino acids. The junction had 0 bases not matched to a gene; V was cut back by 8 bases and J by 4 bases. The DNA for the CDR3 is TGTGCCAGCGGACTAGCGGGGTACAATGAGCAGTTCTTC. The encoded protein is CASGLAGYNEQFF.

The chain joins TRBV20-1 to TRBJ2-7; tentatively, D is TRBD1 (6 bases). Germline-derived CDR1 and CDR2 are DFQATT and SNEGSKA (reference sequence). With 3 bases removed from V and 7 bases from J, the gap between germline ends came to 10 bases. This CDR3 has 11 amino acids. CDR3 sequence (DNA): TGCAGTGCTAGGGGCGACAGGGAGCAGTACTTC. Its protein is CSARGDREQYF.

The chain's CDR3 is CASSPAGENEQFF. The CDR3 DNA follows: TGTGCCAGCTCCCCTGCCGGAGAAAATGAGCAGTTCTTC. V usage is TRBV18 and J usage is TRBJ2-1; D is uncertain. Trimming took off 6 bases at V and 7 bases at J, with 13 bases between the two ends. The CDR3 loop spans 13 amino acids. Germline CDR1 KGHSH, CDR2 LQKENI. The entire variable domain, with the rest obtained from reference TRBV18 and TRBJ2-1, is as follows: NAGVMQNPRHLVRRRGQEARLRCSPMKGHSHVYWYRQLPEEGLKFMVYLQKENIIDESGMPKERFSAEFPKEGPSILRIQQVVRGDSAAYFCASSPAGENEQFFGPGTRLTVL.

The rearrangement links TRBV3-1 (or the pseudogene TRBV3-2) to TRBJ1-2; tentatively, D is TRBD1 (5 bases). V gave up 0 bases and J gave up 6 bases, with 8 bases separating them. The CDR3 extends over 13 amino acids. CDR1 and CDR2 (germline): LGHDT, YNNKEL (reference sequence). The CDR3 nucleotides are TGTGCCAGCAGCCAAGACAGGGTAAATGGCTACACCTTC. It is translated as CASSQDRVNGYTF.

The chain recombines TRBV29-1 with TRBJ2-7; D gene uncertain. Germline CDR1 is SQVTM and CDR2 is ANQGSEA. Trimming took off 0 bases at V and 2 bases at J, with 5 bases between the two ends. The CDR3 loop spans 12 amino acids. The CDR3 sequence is CSVEDFPYEQYF. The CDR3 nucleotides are TGCAGCGTTGAAGACTTCCCCTACGAGCAGTACTTC.

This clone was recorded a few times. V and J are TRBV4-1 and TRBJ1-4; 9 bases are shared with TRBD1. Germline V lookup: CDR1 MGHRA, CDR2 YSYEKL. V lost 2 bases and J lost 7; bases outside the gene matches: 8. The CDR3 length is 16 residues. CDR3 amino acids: CASSQPGQGVGEKLFF. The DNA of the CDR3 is TGCGCCAGCAGCCAACCGGGACAGGGAGTTGGTGAAAAACTGTTTTTT.

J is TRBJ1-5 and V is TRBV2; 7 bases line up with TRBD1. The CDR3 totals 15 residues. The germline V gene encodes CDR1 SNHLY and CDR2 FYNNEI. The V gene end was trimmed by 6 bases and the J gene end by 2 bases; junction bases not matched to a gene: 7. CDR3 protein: CASSFSTGGNQPQHF. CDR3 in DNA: TGTGCCAGCAGCTTCTCCACAGGGGGCAATCAGCCCCAGCATTTT.

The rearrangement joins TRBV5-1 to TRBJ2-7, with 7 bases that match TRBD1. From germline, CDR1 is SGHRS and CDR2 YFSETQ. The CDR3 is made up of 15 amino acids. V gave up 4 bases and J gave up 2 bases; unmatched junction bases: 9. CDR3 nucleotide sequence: TGCGCCAGCAGCGTCGGGACAGACCTAGCCTACGAGCAGTACTTC. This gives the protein CASSVGTDLAYEQYF.

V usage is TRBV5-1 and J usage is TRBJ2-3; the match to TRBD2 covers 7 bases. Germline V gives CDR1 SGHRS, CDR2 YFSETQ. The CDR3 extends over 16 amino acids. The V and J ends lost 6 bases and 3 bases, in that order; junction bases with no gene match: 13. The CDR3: CASTPPSRGGTDTQYF. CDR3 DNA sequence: TGCGCCAGCACCCCCCCGAGTCGGGGAGGGACAGATACGCAGTATTTT.

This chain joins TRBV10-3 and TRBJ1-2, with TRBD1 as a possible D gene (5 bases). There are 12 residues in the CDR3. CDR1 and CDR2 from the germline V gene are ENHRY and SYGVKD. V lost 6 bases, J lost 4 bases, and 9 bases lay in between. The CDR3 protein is CAISRDAYGYTF. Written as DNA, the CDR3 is TGTGCCATCAGCAGGGATGCCTATGGCTACACCTTC.

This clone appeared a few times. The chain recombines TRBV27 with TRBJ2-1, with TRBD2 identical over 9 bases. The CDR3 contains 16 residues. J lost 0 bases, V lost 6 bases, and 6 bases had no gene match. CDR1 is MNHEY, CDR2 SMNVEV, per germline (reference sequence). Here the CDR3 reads CASSLNSGGSYNEQFF. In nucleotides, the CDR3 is TGTGCCAGCAGCTTAAATAGCGGGGGCTCCTACAATGAGCAGTTCTTC.

CDR3 residues: CASSLRGYGYTF. In DNA form, the CDR3 reads TGTGCCAGCAGTTTACGGGGATATGGCTACACCTTC. V gene TRBV28 combines with J gene TRBJ1-2, with no clear D. Germline-derived CDR1 and CDR2 are MDHEN and SYDVKM. Trimming took off 2 bases at V and 5 bases at J, with 6 bases between the two ends. The CDR3 extends over 12 amino acids.

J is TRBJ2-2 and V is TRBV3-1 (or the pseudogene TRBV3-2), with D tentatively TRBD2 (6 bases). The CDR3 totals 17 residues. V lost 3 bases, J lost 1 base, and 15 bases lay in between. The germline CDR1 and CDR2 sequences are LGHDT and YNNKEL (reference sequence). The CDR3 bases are TGTGCCAGCAGCCAGAGGGGACTTACAAAGAACACCGGGGAGCTGTTTTTT. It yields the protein CASSQRGLTKNTGELFF.

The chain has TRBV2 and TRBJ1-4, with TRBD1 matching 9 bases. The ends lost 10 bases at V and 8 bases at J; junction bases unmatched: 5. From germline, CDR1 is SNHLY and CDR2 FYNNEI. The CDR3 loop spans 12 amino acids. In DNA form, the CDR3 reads TGTGCCACCAGGACAGGGGAAGAAAAACTGTTTTTT. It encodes CATRTGEEKLFF.

CDR3 in amino acids: CASSGGSIGGEKLFF. DNA for the CDR3: TGTGCCAGCAGCGGGGGATCAATCGGTGGGGAAAAACTGTTTTTT. The chain has TRBV6-5 and TRBJ1-4; maybe TRBD1 (5 bases). V was clipped by 6 bases and J by 8 bases, with 19 bases between them. Germline loops: CDR1 MNHEY, CDR2 SVGAGI. The CDR3 sequence is 15 residues long.

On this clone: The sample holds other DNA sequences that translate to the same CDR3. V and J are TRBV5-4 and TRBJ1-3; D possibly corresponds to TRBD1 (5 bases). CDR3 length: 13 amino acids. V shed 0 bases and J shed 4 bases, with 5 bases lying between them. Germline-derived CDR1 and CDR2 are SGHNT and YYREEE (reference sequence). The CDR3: CASSLDRGNTIYF. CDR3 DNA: TGTGCCAGCAGCTTGGACAGGGGAAACACCATATATTTT.

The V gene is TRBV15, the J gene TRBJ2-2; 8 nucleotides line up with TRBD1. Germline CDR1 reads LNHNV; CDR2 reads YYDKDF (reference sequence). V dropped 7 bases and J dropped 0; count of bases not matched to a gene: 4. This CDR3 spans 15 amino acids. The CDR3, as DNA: TGTGCCACCAAAAGGACAGGGACGAACACCGGGGAGCTGTTTTTT. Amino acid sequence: CATKRTGTNTGELFF.

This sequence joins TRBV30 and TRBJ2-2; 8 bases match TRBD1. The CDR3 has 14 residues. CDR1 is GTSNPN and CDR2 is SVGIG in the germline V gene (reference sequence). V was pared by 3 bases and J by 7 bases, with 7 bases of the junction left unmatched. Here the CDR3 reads CAWRQDRAGGELFF. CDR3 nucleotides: TGTGCCTGGAGGCAGGACAGGGCCGGCGGGGAGCTGTTTTTT.

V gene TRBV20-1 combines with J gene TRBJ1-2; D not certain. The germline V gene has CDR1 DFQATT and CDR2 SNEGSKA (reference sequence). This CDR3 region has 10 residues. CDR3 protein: CRTIDYGYTF. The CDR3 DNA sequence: TGCAGGACTATTGACTATGGCTACACCTTC.

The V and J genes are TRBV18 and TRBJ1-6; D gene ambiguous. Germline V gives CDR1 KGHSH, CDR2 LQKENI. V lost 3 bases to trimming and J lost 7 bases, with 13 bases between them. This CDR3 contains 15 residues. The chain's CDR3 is CASSPLGGYNSPLHF. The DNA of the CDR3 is TGTGCCAGCTCACCTCTGGGAGGGTACAATTCACCCCTCCACTTT.